This note documents a single T cell receptor beta chain sequence. Antigen unknown. This sample was included in a study of vaccination and CD4 T cells after COVID-19. Study overall: Every participant was given two doses of BNT162b2 or mRNA-1273 vaccine.

Sequencing of DNA taken from cultured CD4+ T cells relied on the Oncomine TCR Beta short-read assay. TCRdb reprocessed the PCR reads with MiXCR, giving one entry per CDR3 protein. The sample has 7,000 to 9,500 distinct CDR3 sequences; around 55% are singletons. With 2 bases clipped from V and 5 bases from J, the junction kept 3 bases outside the gene matches. CDR1 and CDR2 (germline): SGDLS, YYNGEE. The CDR3 totals 13 residues. Treatment indicated: roughly 10-day PBMC culture with coronavirus spike peptide pools or control peptides (ViraFEST assay). Study results and caveats: 304 of 307 vaccine-specific clones from convalescent patients were spike mono-reactive.

The sequencing input was CD4+ T cells from blood, cultured in vitro. The receptor comes from a human donor who had recovered from COVID-19. The chain carries TRBV9 and TRBJ1-2; 7 bases map to TRBD1. Here the CDR3 DNA reads TGTGCCAGCAGCGTGGGACAGACATATGGCTACACCTTC. It yields the protein CASSVGQTYGYTF.